Listed below are T cell receptor beta chains from one sample, sequenced in a study of vaccination effects on CD4 cells after COVID-19. For these receptors, no antigen is known. The assay was immunoSEQ multiplex PCR, and TCRdb's table has in-frame clones only and misses some. This table has around 56,000 clones, over 60% appearing once. Sequencing used CD4+ T cells from PBMCs cultured without peptide, obtained before COVID-19 vaccination. These receptors came from a human donor who received a COVID-19 vaccine. Both conserved end residues are part of each CDR3. The D gene is left open where the match is weak. Rows give clone size only sometimes, using once, few, many, or a class for an expanded clone.

V gene: TRBV5-1; D gene: TRBD2; J gene: TRBJ2-3; clone size: .; CDR3 protein: CASSLQASGGGPLGTQYF; CDR3 DNA: TGCGCCAGCAGCTTGCAGGCTAGCGGGGGAGGACCGCTTGGTACGCAGTATTTT
V gene: TRBV18; D gene: TRBD1; J gene: TRBJ1-2; clone size: .; CDR3 protein: CASSQDSGTANGYTF; CDR3 DNA: TGTGCCAGCTCACAAGACTCCGGGACAGCCAACGGCTACACCTTC
V gene: TRBV7-8; D gene: .; J gene: TRBJ1-4; clone size: once; CDR3 protein: CASSLTGSNEKLFF; CDR3 DNA: TGTGCCAGCAGCTTAACCGGGTCTAATGAAAAACTGTTTTTT
V gene: TRBV30; D gene: TRBD2; J gene: TRBJ2-5; clone size: .; CDR3 protein: CAWSVLGLGGRGETQYF; CDR3 DNA: TGTGCCTGGAGTGTGTTGGGACTAGGGGGGCGGGGAGAGACCCAGTACTTC
V gene: TRBV18; D gene: .; J gene: TRBJ1-1; clone size: once; CDR3 protein: CASSPRGGVKNTEAFF; CDR3 DNA: TGTGCCAGCTCACCACGAGGGGGAGTAAAGAACACTGAAGCTTTCTTT
V gene: TRBV14; D gene: TRBD2; J gene: TRBJ2-5; clone size: .; CDR3 protein: CASSGKPGLVKGPQYF; CDR3 DNA: TGTGCCAGCAGCGGTAAACCCGGACTAGTGAAAGGGCCCCAGTACTTC
V gene: TRBV5-1; D gene: .; J gene: TRBJ2-3; clone size: .; CDR3 protein: CASSLQEGRPDTQYF; CDR3 DNA: TGCGCCAGCAGTTTGCAGGAGGGCCGCCCAGATACGCAGTATTTT
V gene: TRBV12-3/TRBV12-4; D gene: .; J gene: TRBJ1-4; clone size: .; CDR3 protein: CASRALTEKLFF; CDR3 DNA: TGTGCCAGCAGGGCTTTAACTGAAAAACTGTTTTTT
V gene: TRBV27; D gene: .; J gene: TRBJ1-1; clone size: .; CDR3 protein: CASSLRGPNRNTEAFF; CDR3 DNA: TGTGCCAGCAGTTTAAGGGGCCCAAACCGAAACACTGAAGCTTTCTTT
V gene: TRBV6-1; D gene: .; J gene: TRBJ1-6; clone size: .; CDR3 protein: CASSEAGVWGSSSPLHF; CDR3 DNA: TGTGCCAGCAGTGAAGCGGGTGTCTGGGGATCGAGTTCACCCCTCCACTTT
V gene: TRBV2; D gene: .; J gene: TRBJ1-4; clone size: few; CDR3 protein: CASSAQGLAEKLFF; CDR3 DNA: TGTGCCAGCAGTGCGCAGGGGTTGGCAGAAAAACTGTTTTTT
V gene: TRBV7-9; D gene: TRBD2; J gene: TRBJ2-1; clone size: .; CDR3 protein: CASSLEGSAGGGNEQFF; CDR3 DNA: TGTGCCAGCAGCTTAGAAGGATCCGCGGGGGGAGGGAATGAGCAGTTCTTC
V gene: TRBV14; D gene: .; J gene: TRBJ1-2; clone size: medium-sized; CDR3 protein: CASSQEPGYYGYTF; CDR3 DNA: TGTGCCAGCAGCCAAGAACCGGGCTACTATGGCTACACCTTC
V gene: TRBV6-5; D gene: TRBD1; J gene: TRBJ2-3; clone size: .; CDR3 protein: CASRGQVTDTQYF; CDR3 DNA: TGTGCCAGCAGGGGACAGGTCACAGATACGCAGTATTTT
V gene: TRBV27; D gene: TRBD2; J gene: TRBJ2-2; clone size: .; CDR3 protein: CASQTSGLNTGELFF; CDR3 DNA: TGTGCCAGCCAAACTAGCGGACTAAACACCGGGGAGCTGTTTTTT
V gene: TRBV7-8; D gene: .; J gene: TRBJ1-3; clone size: .; CDR3 protein: CASSYAVTASGNTIYF; CDR3 DNA: TGTGCCAGCAGCTATGCGGTGACAGCCTCTGGAAACACCATATATTTT
V gene: TRBV7-8; D gene: .; J gene: TRBJ1-3; clone size: .; CDR3 protein: CASSLAREGNTIYF; CDR3 DNA: TGTGCCAGCAGCTTAGCGAGAGAGGGAAACACCATATATTTT
V gene: TRBV6-2/TRBV6-3; D gene: .; J gene: TRBJ1-2; clone size: .; CDR3 protein: CASSYGQGLGYTF; CDR3 DNA: TGTGCCAGCAGTTACGGCCAGGGTCTTGGCTACACCTTC
V gene: TRBV2; D gene: .; J gene: TRBJ2-1; clone size: .; CDR3 protein: CATRRASSGNEQFF; CDR3 DNA: TGTGCCACCCGGCGGGCTAGCTCCGGCAATGAGCAGTTCTTC
V gene: TRBV6-1; D gene: .; J gene: TRBJ1-4; clone size: .; CDR3 protein: CASSEAIRAELNEKLFF; CDR3 DNA: TGTGCCAGCAGTGAAGCCATCCGGGCCGAACTAAATGAAAAACTGTTTTTT